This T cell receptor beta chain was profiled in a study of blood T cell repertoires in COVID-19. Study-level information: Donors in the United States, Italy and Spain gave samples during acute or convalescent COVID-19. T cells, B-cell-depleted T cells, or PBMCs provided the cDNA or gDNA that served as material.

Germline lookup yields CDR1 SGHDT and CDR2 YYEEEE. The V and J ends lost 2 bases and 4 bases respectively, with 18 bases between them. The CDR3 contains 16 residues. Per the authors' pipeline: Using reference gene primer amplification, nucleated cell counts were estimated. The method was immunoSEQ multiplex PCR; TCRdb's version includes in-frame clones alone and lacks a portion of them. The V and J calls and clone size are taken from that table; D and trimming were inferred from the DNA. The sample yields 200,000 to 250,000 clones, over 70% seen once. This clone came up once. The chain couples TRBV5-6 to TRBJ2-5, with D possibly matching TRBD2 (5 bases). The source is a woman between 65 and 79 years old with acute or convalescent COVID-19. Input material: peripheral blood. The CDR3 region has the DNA TGTGCCAGCAGCTTCGGGCTAGCAGTGTCCGGAGAGACCCAGTACTTC. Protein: CASSFGLAVSGETQYF.